This T cell receptor beta chain appears in the sequencing data of a study of regulatory T cells in long-lasting Graves disease (dated by TCRdb to the early 2020s). About the investigation overall: Persistent Graves' disease was defined as persistently positive TSH receptor autoantibodies together with antithyroid drug treatment for over 5 years. Peripheral blood TCR sequencing and RNA sequencing compared persistent Graves' disease patients with newly diagnosed Graves' disease patients. The study was conducted in China and was registered as a clinical trial. TCR sequencing covered 13 persistent and 20 or so newly diagnosed Graves' disease patients, 33 samples in total. Antithyroid drugs had been taken for approximately 9.7 years on average by persistent Graves' disease patients in the clinical cohort. Broad study findings and their caveats: Sequencing and analysis were restricted to the TCR beta chain. Preferential use of TRBV28, TRBJ1-2 and TRBJ2-5 was observed in persistent disease, whereas TRBV20-1 and TRBJ2-1 were favored in newly diagnosed disease. A larger number of public clonotypes was shared among persistent patients (over 2,500) than among newly diagnosed patients (roughly 970). Peripheral blood alone was examined, since thyroid tissue, which constituted the primary lesion, could not be accessed. The authors noted that the small sample size was a limitation that may lower accuracy. Lower TCR Shannon entropy and fewer highly expanded clones were observed in persistent Graves' disease patients than in newly diagnosed patients, which suggested clonal expansion.

The sample's time point label is to be understood as: persistent/refractory GD, antithyroid drugs over 5 years with positive TRAb. RNA was extracted from PBMCs in TRIzol for both TCR sequencing and RNA sequencing. The diagnosis of Graves' disease followed American Thyroid Association guidelines. Recruitment of patients was carried out at an endocrinology department in Xi'an, China. Each patient gave around 9 milliliters of peripheral blood, collected in an EDTA anticoagulant tube. PBMCs were isolated by Ficoll Paque Plus density gradient separation without further T cell sorting. An Agilent 2100 Bioanalyzer and agarose gel were used to assess RNA quality, and a NanoDrop 2000 was used to measure RNA concentration. V loses 8 bases, J loses 1 base, and the germline ends lie 11 bases apart. The germline V gene encodes CDR1 ENHRY and CDR2 SYGVKD. Including cysteine and phenylalanine, the CDR3 has 13 amino acids. The DNA shown is the 39-base CDR3, in frame from base 1.

A remark on this clonotype: It lacks a known antigen. Qualities for individual bases were not recorded, and no much larger clone is one base off.

The library was made by multiplex PCR. The run used an Illumina HiSeq 4000. CDR3 regions were amplified by Arm-PCR with iRepertoire HTBI primers to construct TCR beta libraries. Before sequencing, the PCR products went through gel purification. The published analysis was carried out like this. Gene usage analysis of CDR3 amino acid clonotypes relied on the roughly 64 TRBV and over 13 TRBJ segments identified across samples. COPE and FqMerger were used to merge the filtered high-quality paired reads into contigs. BLAST was used to align contigs to IMGT TRBV, TRBD and TRBJ reference genes, with CDR3 defined following IMGT. Clonotypes above 0.1% frequency were classified as highly expanded clones. Shannon entropy served as the measure of repertoire diversity, while the Gini coefficient captured V-J evenness. A clonotype was considered public if more than one individual shared it. TCRdb took the public reads, trimmed them with fastp at Q25, ran MiXCR for clone calling and kept in-frame beta chains. A single entry per CDR3 protein holds the most common genes and DNA from its merged rows. It is TCRdb's table, rather than the study itself, that gives the V and J calls and clone size. This sample gives 400,000 to 500,000 distinct CDR3 sequences in total; approximately 22% of them show up just once. Over 10% of the sample lies in the top ten.

The sample consisted of peripheral blood mononuclear cells (PBMCs), taken when the disease was refractory, from a patient treated with antithyroid drugs. Rearrangement joined TRBV10-3 to TRBJ1-1, with TRBD1 as a weak D call on 5 bases. The receptor's source is a female donor with Graves disease. The sequenced DNA: TGTGCCATCCTAGGGGTCTCGAACACTGAAGCTTTCTTT. The encoded protein is CAILGVSNTEAFF.